A single sample gave rise to the 18 T cell receptor beta chains below, sequenced in a study of cytotoxic CD8 clonotypes in ibrutinib-treated CLL. TCRdb keeps only in-frame clones here, not all; method: immunoSEQ multiplex PCR. The profile shows fewer than 300,000 clones, about 72% of them singletons. The starting material was PBMCs, obtained at disease progression, from a patient treated with ibrutinib. All receptors come from a human donor with chronic lymphocytic leukemia.

The rearrangement uses TRBV2 and TRBJ2-7, with D perhaps TRBD1 or TRBD2 (5 bases each). The CDR3 has 11 residues. Germline values: CDR1 SNHLY, CDR2 FYNNEI. V gave up 10 bases and J gave up 3 bases, with 10 bases separating them. The CDR3 spells CATGRDYEQYF. In DNA, the CDR3 is TGTGCCACGGGACGAGACTACGAGCAGTACTTC.

In its sample, this clone was seen once. V gene TRBV21-1 combines with J gene TRBJ2-7; the table names TRBD2, a call not compared with the DNA. TRBV21-1 represents a pseudogene. The CDR3 runs 21 residues. DNA of the CDR3: TGTGCCAGCAGACCCGGGACAGGGCGTTCCGGACTAGCGGGAGGGTCCTACGAGCAGTACTTC. Translating it yields CASRPGTGRSGLAGGSYEQYF.

The rearrangement links TRBV25-1 to TRBJ2-7; D gene ambiguous. The germline V gene encodes CDR1 MGHDK and CDR2 SYGVNS. The CDR3 spans 13 residues. Trimming pared 5 bases from V and 2 bases from J, leaving 10 bases between. This CDR3 is CASSYSKPYEQYF. DNA of the CDR3: TGTGCCAGCAGTTACAGTAAACCCTACGAGCAGTACTTC.

This chain connects TRBV18 to TRBJ1-5, with 10 bases lining up with TRBD1. The germline V gene has CDR1 KGHSH and CDR2 LQKENI. The J segment lost 9 bases and the V segment lost 3 bases, leaving 8 bases of the junction unmatched. The CDR3 has 15 amino acids. CDR3 DNA: TGTGCCAGCTCACCTACCCGGGACAGGGGATTGCCCCAGCATTTT. Amino acid sequence: CASSPTRDRGLPQHF. Full variable domain (remainder filled in from reference TRBV18 and TRBJ1-5): NAGVMQNPRHLVRRRGQEARLRCSPMKGHSHVYWYRQLPEEGLKFMVYLQKENIIDESGMPKERFSAEFPKEGPSILRIQQVVRGDSAAYFCASSPTRDRGLPQHFGDGTRLSIL.

The chain links TRBV19 to TRBJ2-5; 7 bases match TRBD2. With V trimmed by 5 bases and J by 3 bases, 6 bases remained unmatched. This CDR3 is 14 amino acids long. Per the germline V gene, CDR1 is LNHDA and CDR2 is SQIVND (reference sequence). For the CDR3, the DNA is TGTGCCAGTAGTCCGGGACTAATAGAAGAGACCCAGTACTTC. Its protein is CASSPGLIEETQYF.

The genes are TRBV5-5 and TRBJ1-4; perhaps TRBD1 as D (5 bases). The CDR3 totals 16 residues. Trimming stripped 0 bases from V and 2 bases from J, with 11 bases between. Germline lookup yields CDR1 SGHKS and CDR2 YYEKEE (reference sequence). The CDR3 DNA is TGTGCCAGCAGCTTGGTATCAGGGCTTACTAATGAAAAACTGTTTTTT. It translates to CASSLVSGLTNEKLFF.

The V call is TRBV9, the J call TRBJ2-2, with 10 bases matching TRBD2. This CDR3 contains 15 residues. CDR1 is SGDLS, CDR2 YYNGEE, per germline. After removal of 4 bases from V and 4 bases from J, the junction contained 4 bases not matched to a gene. The CDR3 loop is CASSSSGSFTGELFF. The CDR3 bases are TGTGCCAGCAGCTCTAGCGGGAGTTTCACCGGGGAGCTGTTTTTT. Based on the CDR3 plus reference TRBV9 and TRBJ2-2, the full variable domain is DSGVTQTPKHLITATGQRVTLRCSPRSGDLSVYWYQQSLDQGLQFLIQYYNGEERAKGNILERFSAQQFPDLHSELNLSSLELGDSALYFCASSSSGSFTGELFFGEGSRLTVL.

The chain combines TRBV19 with TRBJ1-3, with TRBD1 identical over 8 bases. The CDR3 has 17 amino acids. Germline trimming cut 7 bases from V and 1 base from J; bases unmatched to any gene: 12. Germline CDR1 reads LNHDA; CDR2 reads SQIVND (reference sequence). The CDR3 reads CASNPYGRDRSGNTIYF. DNA for the CDR3: TGTGCCAGTAACCCTTACGGCCGGGACAGGTCTGGAAACACCATATATTTT.

The chain has TRBV6-6 and TRBJ2-7; 7 positions match TRBD2. This CDR3 region has 15 residues. Germline CDR1 reads MNHNY; CDR2 reads SVGAGI (reference sequence). The J segment lost 6 bases and the V segment lost 0 bases, leaving 8 bases of the junction unmatched. CDR3 region: CASSYSAPGGGEQYF. The CDR3 DNA reads TGTGCCAGCAGTTACTCGGCACCTGGCGGGGGCGAGCAGTACTTC.

This sequence joins TRBV5-5 and TRBJ1-2, with a tentative D call TRBD1 (5 bases). Trimming took off 4 bases at V and 6 bases at J, with 19 bases between the two ends. The CDR3 is 15 amino acids. The germline gives CDR1 SGHKS, CDR2 YYEKEE (reference sequence). In nucleotides, the CDR3 is TGTGCCAGCAGCATTGGGGGAGCGTGGTTCAATGGCTACACCTTC. This translates into CASSIGGAWFNGYTF.

The table lists this clone with a count of one. V and J are TRBV13 and TRBJ1-3, with TRBD1 matching over 8 bases. The CDR3 contains 15 residues. The V gene end was trimmed by 4 bases and the J gene end by 5 bases; junction bases not matched to a gene: 7. Per the germline V gene, CDR1 is PRHDT and CDR2 is FYEKMQ (reference sequence). CDR3 DNA: TGTGCCAGCAGCTCCCGGCGACAGGGGAGAAACACCATATATTTT. This encodes CASSSRRQGRNTIYF.

This chain joins TRBV7-3 and TRBJ2-1; D uncertain. The CDR3 spans 15 residues. Germline values: CDR1 SGHTA, CDR2 FQGTGA. V was shortened by 1 base and J by 5 bases, with 12 bases between the two germline ends. The CDR3 bases are TGTGCCAGCAGCTTAAGTCCGGCCGGAGACAATGAGCAGTTCTTC. Translating gives CASSLSPAGDNEQFF.

The chain couples TRBV9 to TRBJ2-3; TRBD1 matches 9 bases. Per germline, CDR1 SGDLS and CDR2 YYNGEE. The trim removed 0 bases at V and 6 bases at J, leaving 5 bases unmatched. This CDR3 is built from 15 residues. The CDR3 here is CASSVGTGGWDTQYF. The CDR3 nucleotides are TGTGCCAGCAGCGTAGGAACAGGGGGCTGGGATACGCAGTATTTT.

The chain employs TRBV6-5 and TRBJ2-1; 8 nucleotides agree with TRBD1. This CDR3 has 15 residues. J gave up 3 bases and V 5 bases, and 6 bases lay outside the gene matches. The germline CDR1 and CDR2 sequences are MNHEY and SVGAGI. CDR3 in amino acids: CASSQTGDNYNEQFF. The CDR3 DNA follows: TGTGCCAGCAGTCAGACAGGGGACAACTACAATGAGCAGTTCTTC.

A word on this clone: The sample holds other DNA sequences that translate to the same CDR3. This sequence joins TRBV28 and TRBJ2-3; D not certain. In germline, CDR1 is MDHEN, CDR2 SYDVKM. CDR3 length equals 13 residues. Trimming pared 5 bases from V and 0 bases from J, leaving 6 bases between. CDR3 sequence reads: CASSLPSTDTQYF. DNA for the CDR3: TGTGCCAGCAGTCTTCCGAGCACAGATACGCAGTATTTT.

This clone was seen only once. The genes are TRBV19 and TRBJ1-1; no reliable D call. V lost 6 bases to trimming and J lost 5 bases, with 13 bases between them. The CDR3 has 13 amino acids. From germline, CDR1 is LNHDA and CDR2 SQIVND (reference sequence). The CDR3 DNA follows: TGTGCCAGTAGGACGGAAGGAGGTACTGAAGCTTTCTTT. Translated: CASRTEGGTEAFF.

The genes are TRBV5-1 and TRBJ1-5; D perhaps matches TRBD1 (5 bases). Trimming stripped 0 bases from V and 4 bases from J, with 8 bases between. Germline CDR1 and CDR2: SGHRS and YFSETQ. The CDR3 loop spans 14 amino acids. CDR3 nucleotides: TGCGCCAGCAGCTTGGTCGCAGGGAATCAGCCCCAGCATTTT. As protein: CASSLVAGNQPQHF.

This clone turned up a few times. The V gene is TRBV25-1, the J gene TRBJ1-2; D not certain. Germline V CDR1 and CDR2: MGHDK, SYGVNS. V lost 2 bases and J lost 8, with 9 bases in between. This CDR3 has 12 residues. The CDR3 sequence is CASSEGIGGYTF. Written as DNA, the CDR3 is TGTGCCAGCAGTGAAGGGATTGGGGGCTACACCTTC.